This TCR beta chain was captured by sequencing in a study of blood T cell repertoires in COVID-19. Study overall: Acute-phase and convalescent COVID-19 samples originated in the United States, Italy and Spain. The analysed material was cDNA or gDNA that came from T cells, B-cell-depleted T cells, or PBMCs.

The CDR3 is 16 residues long. V was pared by 8 bases and J by 2 bases, with 7 bases of the junction left unmatched. CDR1 is SGHAT, CDR2 FQNNGV, per germline. Per the original methods: By means of reference gene primer amplification, nucleated cell counts were estimated. The data were produced by immunoSEQ multiplex PCR, yet TCRdb's version contains in-frame clones alone and is incomplete. D and trimming come from the DNA, and the V and J calls and clone size come from that table. The sample has tens of thousands of clones, 90% seen once. This sequence joins TRBV11-2 and TRBJ2-3, with 13 bases matching TRBD2. This TCR came from a human donor with active COVID-19. The donor label of this sample is uncertain. The sequenced sample was peripheral blood. The DNA of the CDR3 is TGTGCCAGCGGGGGACTAGCGGGGACCGTCACAGATACGCAGTATTTT. This codes for CASGGLAGTVTDTQYF.